Each of the 27 T cell receptor beta chains below was sequenced from the same sample in a study of T-cell memory formation after mild COVID-19. Each CDR3 protein gets one entry after TCRdb re-called the 5' RACE reads with MiXCR. The sample consists of hundreds of thousands of distinct CDR3 sequences, 24% of them appearing once. Sequenced sample: PBMCs or a T cell subset sorted from them (not recorded which). Receptor source: an adult woman who had mild COVID-19 (a few samples of this study predate the infection). Cell type and time point are not known.

This clonotype was detected many times. The V gene is TRBV5-1, the J gene TRBJ2-1; either TRBD1 or TRBD2 may fit D (5 bases each). The CDR3 is made up of 15 amino acids. The V end lost 7 bases, the J end lost 0 bases, and 14 bases lay between the germline ends. Germline CDR1 is SGHRS and CDR2 is YFSETQ. The chain's CDR3 is CASRRDVDSYNEQFF. In DNA, the CDR3 is TGCGCCAGCCGAAGGGACGTAGACTCCTACAATGAGCAGTTCTTC.

This chain uses TRBV18 with TRBJ1-2, with TRBD1 matching over 10 bases. After removal of 3 bases from V and 4 bases from J, the junction contained 5 bases not matched to a gene. This CDR3 has 15 amino acids. CDR1 and CDR2 from the germline V gene are KGHSH and LQKENI. The CDR3 loop is CASSPGQGGAYGYTF. As DNA, the CDR3 is TGTGCCAGCTCACCCGGACAGGGGGGGGCCTATGGCTACACCTTC.

This clonotype was found many times. The CDR3 sequence: CASSPASGGYNEQFF. The CDR3 DNA sequence: TGTGCCAGCAGTCCAGCTAGCGGGGGATACAATGAGCAGTTCTTC. The chain carries TRBV27 and TRBJ2-1, with 10 bases lining up with TRBD2. The CDR3 loop spans 15 amino acids. J gave up 4 bases and V 5 bases, and 5 bases lay outside the gene matches. The V gene's germline CDR1 is MNHEY and CDR2 SMNVEV (reference sequence).

The rearrangement joins TRBV11-2 to TRBJ1-2, with 11 bases matching TRBD1. V was clipped by 3 bases and J by 3 bases; unmatched bases: 3. This CDR3 has 15 amino acids. Germline V gene lookup returns CDR1 SGHAT and CDR2 FQNNGV. The CDR3 DNA sequence: TGTGCCAGCAGCTTCTTGGGACAGGGGGACTATGGCTACACCTTC. It yields the protein CASSFLGQGDYGYTF.

This clonotype was picked up a small number of times. The rearrangement joins TRBV9 to TRBJ2-1; 9 positions agree with TRBD2. Germline CDR1 and CDR2: SGDLS and YYNGEE. The CDR3 sequence is 15 residues long. V trimming: 3 bases; J trimming: 3 bases; junction bases outside the gene matches: 4. The chain's CDR3 is CASSALTSGYNEQFF. CDR3 nucleotides: TGTGCCAGCAGCGCACTGACTAGCGGCTACAATGAGCAGTTCTTC.

The V gene is TRBV7-8, the J gene TRBJ2-3; no clear D gene. The CDR3 spans 13 residues. Trimming cost V 7 bases and J 5 bases, with 13 bases left between them. Germline values: CDR1 SGHVS, CDR2 FQNEAQ. CDR3 nucleotide sequence: TGTGCCAGCAAGCTTAGGTCACGAGATACGCAGTATTTT. This gives the protein CASKLRSRDTQYF.

The chain couples TRBV7-6 to TRBJ1-1; D is unresolved. The CDR3 contains 13 residues. The germline V gene has CDR1 SGHVS and CDR2 FNYEAQ. Between the trimmed V and J ends, which lost 6 bases and 0 bases, there was a span of 8 bases. CDR3 in DNA: TGTGCCAGCAGATCTCAGATGAACACTGAAGCTTTCTTT. Translated, it gives CASRSQMNTEAFF. Supplemented by reference TRBV7-6 and TRBJ1-1, the full variable domain reads GAGVSQSPRYKVTKRGQDVALRCDPISGHVSLYWYRQALGQGPEFLTYFNYEAQQDKSGLPNDRFSAERPEGSISTLTIQRTEQRDSAMYRCASRSQMNTEAFFGQGTRLTVV.

The V call is TRBV5-6, the J call TRBJ2-1; TRBD1 matches 11 bases. There are 16 residues in the CDR3. The V and J ends lost 4 bases and 5 bases, in that order; junction bases with no gene match: 8. The V gene's germline CDR1 is SGHDT and CDR2 YYEEEE. The CDR3 reads CASSIYPGQGDNEQFF. The CDR3 DNA is TGTGCCAGCAGCATATACCCGGGACAGGGGGACAATGAGCAGTTCTTC. The whole variable domain, filled in from reference TRBV5-6 and TRBJ2-1, reads DAGVTQSPTHLIKTRGQQVTLRCSPKSGHDTVSWYQQALGQGPQFIFQYYEEEERQRGNFPDRFSGHQFPNYSSELNVNALLLGDSALYLCASSIYPGQGDNEQFFGPGTRLTVL.

The V gene is TRBV29-1, the J gene TRBJ1-1, with no clear D. V was clipped by 5 bases and J by 1 base, with 14 bases between them. The CDR3 spans 14 residues. CDR1 and CDR2 (germline): SQVTM, ANQGSEA. CDR3 nucleotides: TGCAGCGTTACCCCCGGGATTCAGAACACTGAAGCTTTCTTT. This sequence encodes CSVTPGIQNTEAFF.

This clonotype was seen more than once but under ten times. J is TRBJ2-2 and V is TRBV7-6, with a tentative D call TRBD2 (5 bases). The ends were cut back, 5 bases at V and 7 bases at J, with 26 bases in the middle. Looked up from germline, CDR1 is SGHVS and CDR2 is FNYEAQ. The CDR3 spans 18 residues. CDR3 coding DNA: TGTGCCAGCAGCCCACCCCTCGAGGGAAGCTACTCATTCGGGGAGCTGTTTTTT. Protein product: CASSPPLEGSYSFGELFF.

The rearrangement links TRBV5-1 to TRBJ2-2, with D uncertain. Between the trimmed V and J ends, which lost 4 bases and 0 bases, there was a span of 10 bases. This CDR3 region has 15 residues. Germline CDR1 and CDR2: SGHRS and YFSETQ. The chain's CDR3 is CASSLGNANTGELFF. The CDR3 DNA reads TGCGCCAGCAGCCTGGGGAACGCGAACACCGGGGAGCTGTTTTTT.

The V call is TRBV6-1, the J call TRBJ2-7; 8 bases map to TRBD2. The germline V gene encodes CDR1 MNHNS and CDR2 SASEGT. V gave up 2 bases and J gave up 0 bases; unmatched junction bases: 6. The CDR3 is made up of 16 amino acids. CDR3 loop: CASSELGLAPSYEQYF. CDR3 DNA sequence: TGTGCCAGCAGTGAACTCGGACTAGCACCCTCCTACGAGCAGTACTTC.

V is TRBV9 and J is TRBJ2-7; TRBD1 matches at 8 bases. The J segment lost 2 bases and the V segment lost 2 bases, leaving 9 bases of the junction unmatched. This CDR3 comprises 16 residues. Germline-derived CDR1 and CDR2 are SGDLS and YYNGEE. The CDR3 region is CASSVSGQGLTYEQYF. The CDR3 nucleotides read TGTGCCAGCAGCGTTTCTGGACAGGGTCTTACCTACGAGCAGTACTTC.

V gene TRBV11-2 combines with J gene TRBJ1-4; D ambiguous. CDR1 and CDR2 (germline): SGHAT, FQNNGV. This CDR3 region has 15 residues. Deletions cut 5 bases from V and 7 bases from J, with 17 bases between. Here the CDR3 DNA reads TGTGCCAGCAGCCCCCCGGGGAGTCCCTCTGAAAAACTGTTTTTT. It translates to CASSPPGSPSEKLFF.

This chain links TRBV2 with TRBJ2-2; 8 bases are shared with TRBD2. The CDR3 is 14 amino acids. V trimming: 6 bases; J trimming: 4 bases; junction bases outside the gene matches: 4. Per germline, CDR1 SNHLY and CDR2 FYNNEI. The CDR3 spells CASSAREGTGELFF. The CDR3 DNA sequence: TGTGCCAGCAGCGCACGGGAGGGCACCGGGGAGCTGTTTTTT.

This clonotype was seen more than once but under ten times. The chain uses TRBV7-9 and TRBJ2-5; TRBD2 matches 12 bases. CDR3 length equals 16 residues. Germline V gene data show CDR1 as SEHNR and CDR2 as FQNEAQ (reference sequence). Trimming removed 2 bases from V and 4 bases from J; junction bases left unmatched: 5. The CDR3 spells CASSLRTSGAVETQYF. The CDR3 DNA sequence: TGTGCCAGCAGCTTACGGACTAGCGGGGCTGTAGAGACCCAGTACTTC.

Comment on this clonotype: One end of the junction fails to match germline, which may point to a read error. J is TRBJ2-5 and V is TRBV20-1; D is possibly TRBD2 (5 bases). CDR3 size: 12 residues. Germline lookup yields CDR1 DFQATT and CDR2 SNEGSKA (reference sequence). CDR3 protein: CSARGLEETQYF. CDR3 nucleotide sequence: TGCAGTGCGAGAGGACTGGAAGAGACCCAGTACTTC.

This clonotype was detected only a few times. The chain uses TRBV4-2 and TRBJ2-2; a weak D match, TRBD2 (6 bases). The germline V gene encodes CDR1 LGHNA and CDR2 YNFKEQ. The CDR3 extends over 15 amino acids. V shed 0 bases and J shed 11 bases, with 16 bases lying between them. In DNA, the CDR3 is TGTGCCAGCAGCCAAGACGGCGGTAGCGGTCCCGAGCTGTTTTTT. Amino acids: CASSQDGGSGPELFF.

The chain uses TRBV5-1 and TRBJ1-6; tentative D call: TRBD1 (5 bases). V was clipped by 4 bases and J by 5 bases, with 10 bases between them. This CDR3 has 14 residues. In germline, CDR1 is SGHRS, CDR2 YFSETQ. The CDR3 protein is CASSRGRDNSPLHF. The CDR3 DNA reads TGCGCCAGCAGCCGGGGACGGGATAATTCACCCCTCCACTTT.

The J gene is TRBJ2-7, the V gene TRBV12-3 or TRBV12-4; 7 bases line up with TRBD1. Trimming took 6 bases from V and 3 from J; bases not matched to a gene: 5. The CDR3 covers 13 residues. The CDR3 loop is CASSDRVNYEQYF. The CDR3 region has the DNA TGTGCCAGCAGCGACAGGGTCAACTACGAGCAGTACTTC.

The rearrangement joins TRBV29-1 to TRBJ1-5; a possible D gene is TRBD1 (5 bases). The CDR3 loop spans 13 amino acids. V dropped 4 bases and J dropped 5 bases, with 12 bases sitting between them. CDR1 and CDR2 from the germline V gene are SQVTM and ANQGSEA. The CDR3 sequence: CSVAEKQDQPQHF. In DNA, the CDR3 is TGCAGCGTTGCAGAGAAACAGGATCAGCCCCAGCATTTT.

V usage is TRBV3-1 and J usage is TRBJ1-2; tentatively, D is TRBD1 (5 bases). CDR1 is LGHDT and CDR2 is YNNKEL in the germline V gene (reference sequence). Deletions cut 1 base from V and 4 bases from J, with 16 bases between. The length of the CDR3 is 16 residues. CDR3 loop: CASSQAKGFQGYGYTF. The DNA of the CDR3 is TGTGCCAGCAGCCAAGCTAAGGGGTTTCAGGGCTATGGCTACACCTTC.

The chain uses TRBV7-8 and TRBJ2-1; tentatively, D is TRBD2 (6 bases). V lost 8 bases and J 2 bases, leaving 16 bases between the germline ends. The germline CDR1 and CDR2 sequences are SGHVS and FQNEAQ. The CDR3 is made up of 15 amino acids. The CDR3 DNA reads as TGTGCCAGCTCCCGGCATGGAGGGACCTACAATGAGCAGTTCTTC. Residues: CASSRHGGTYNEQFF.

The chain has TRBV3-1 and TRBJ1-1; TRBD1 might be the D (6 bases). CDR1 and CDR2 (germline): LGHDT, YNNKEL (reference sequence). V was cut by 3 bases and J by 6 bases, with 11 bases left in between. This CDR3 has 13 amino acids. CDR3 coding DNA: TGTGCCAGCAGCCAGGGGGGCGCAGCTGAAGCTTTCTTT. Residues: CASSQGGAAEAFF.

The chain employs TRBV7-2 and TRBJ2-1, with TRBD2 matching 12 bases. Trimming removed 4 bases from V and 8 bases from J; junction bases left unmatched: 12. The CDR3 covers 17 residues. Germline V gives CDR1 SGHTA, CDR2 FQGNSA. DNA of the CDR3: TGTGCCAGCAGCTGGCCGAGACTAGCGGGAGAGGATGATGAGCAGTTCTTC. This encodes CASSWPRLAGEDDEQFF. The full variable domain, with the rest looked up from reference TRBV7-2 and TRBJ2-1, is GAGVSQSPSNKVTEKGKDVELRCDPISGHTALYWYRQSLGQGLEFLIYFQGNSAPDKSGLPSDRFSAERTGGSVSTLTIQRTQQEDSAVYLCASSWPRLAGEDDEQFFGPGTRLTVL.

The chain couples TRBV14 to TRBJ1-2; 7 nucleotides align to TRBD1. After removal of 4 bases from V and 8 bases from J, the junction contained 4 bases not matched to a gene. Germline V CDR1 and CDR2: SGHDN, FVKESK. The CDR3 has 12 residues. The CDR3 reads CASSRDRRGYTF. The CDR3 DNA reads as TGTGCCAGCAGCCGGGACAGAAGGGGCTACACCTTC.

This chain joins TRBV9 and TRBJ2-7, with 10 bases aligning to TRBD2. This CDR3 is built from 15 residues. J was trimmed by 3 bases and V by 4 bases; bases with no gene match: 7. CDR1 and CDR2 (germline): SGDLS, YYNGEE. In DNA, the CDR3 is TGTGCCAGCAGCCTCTCTAGCGGGAGCGGCTACGAGCAGTACTTC. This gives the protein CASSLSSGSGYEQYF.